This T cell receptor (beta chain) stems from a study of blood T cell repertoires in COVID-19. About the study: Acute and convalescent COVID-19 specimens originated in the United States, Italy and Spain. T cells, B-cell-depleted T cells, or PBMCs provided the cDNA or gDNA that served as material.

Study processing details: Researchers report that nucleated cell counts were estimated from reference gene primer amplification. The repertoire was sequenced with immunoSEQ multiplex PCR; TCRdb's copy has only in-frame clones and lacks some. That table is the source of V, J and clone size, and D and trimming were worked out from the DNA. This sample has about 190,000 clones, with around nine tenths found just once. Sequencing was done on a sample of peripheral blood. The clonotype was recovered from a young man with acute or convalescent COVID-19.

CDR3 nucleotide sequence: TGTGCCTGGAGTGGGGACAGGGTGACGTTCTCTGGGGCCAACGTCCTGACTTTC. Protein: CAWSGDRVTFSGANVLTF. This rearrangement joins TRBV30 to TRBJ2-6; TRBD1 matches at 9 bases. Germline V gene lookup returns CDR1 GTSNPN and CDR2 SVGIG (reference sequence). The CDR3 runs 18 residues. Trimming cost V 1 base and J 0 bases; bases outside gene matches: 7. The full variable domain, with the rest looked up from reference TRBV30 and TRBJ2-6, is SQTIHQWPATLVQPVGSPLSLECTVEGTSNPNLYWYRQAAGRGLQLLFYSVGIGQISSEVPQNLSASRPQDRQFILSSKKLLLSDSGFYLCAWSGDRVTFSGANVLTFGAGSRLTVL.